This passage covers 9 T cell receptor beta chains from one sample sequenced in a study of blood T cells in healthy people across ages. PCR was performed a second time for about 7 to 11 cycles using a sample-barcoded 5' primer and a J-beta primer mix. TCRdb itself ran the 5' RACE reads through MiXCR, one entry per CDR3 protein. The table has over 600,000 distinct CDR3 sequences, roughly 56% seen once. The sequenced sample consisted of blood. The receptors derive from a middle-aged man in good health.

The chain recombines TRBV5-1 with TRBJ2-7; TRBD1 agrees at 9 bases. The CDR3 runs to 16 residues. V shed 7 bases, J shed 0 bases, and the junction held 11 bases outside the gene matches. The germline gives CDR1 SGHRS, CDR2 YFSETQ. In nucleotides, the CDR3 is TGCGCCAGCCTAGATTTGGACAGGGGAAGCTCCTACGAGCAGTACTTC. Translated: CASLDLDRGSSYEQYF.

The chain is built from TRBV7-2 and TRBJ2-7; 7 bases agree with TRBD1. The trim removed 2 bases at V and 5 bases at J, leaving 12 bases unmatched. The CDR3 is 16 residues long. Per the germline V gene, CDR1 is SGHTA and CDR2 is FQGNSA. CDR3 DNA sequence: TGTGCCAGCAGCTTAACTTCGCGAGACAGGGTCCACGAGCAGTACTTC. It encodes CASSLTSRDRVHEQYF.

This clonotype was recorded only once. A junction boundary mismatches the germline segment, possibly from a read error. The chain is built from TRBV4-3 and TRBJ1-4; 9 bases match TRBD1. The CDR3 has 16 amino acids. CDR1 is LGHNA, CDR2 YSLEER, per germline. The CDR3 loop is CVSSHGQGITNEKLFF. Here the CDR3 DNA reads TGCGTCAGCAGCCACGGACAGGGGATAACTAATGAAAAACTGTTTTTT.

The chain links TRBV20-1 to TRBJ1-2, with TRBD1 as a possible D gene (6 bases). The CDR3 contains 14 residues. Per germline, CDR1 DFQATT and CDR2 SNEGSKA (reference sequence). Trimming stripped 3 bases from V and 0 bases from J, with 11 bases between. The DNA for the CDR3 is TGCAGTGCTAGCTTGGGGGCTGCTAACTATGGCTACACCTTC. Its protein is CSASLGAANYGYTF.

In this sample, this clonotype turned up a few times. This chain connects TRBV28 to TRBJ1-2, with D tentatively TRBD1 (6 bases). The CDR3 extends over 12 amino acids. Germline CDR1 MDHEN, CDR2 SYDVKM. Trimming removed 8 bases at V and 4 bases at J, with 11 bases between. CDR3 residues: CASLGQSYGYTF. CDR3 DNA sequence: TGTGCCAGCCTTGGACAGTCCTATGGCTACACCTTC.

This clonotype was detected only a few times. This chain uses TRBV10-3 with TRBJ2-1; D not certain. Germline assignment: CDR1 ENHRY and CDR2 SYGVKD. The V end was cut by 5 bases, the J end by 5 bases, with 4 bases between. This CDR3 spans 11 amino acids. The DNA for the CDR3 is TGTGCCATCAGTCCCAACAATGAGCAGTTCTTC. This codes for CAISPNNEQFF.

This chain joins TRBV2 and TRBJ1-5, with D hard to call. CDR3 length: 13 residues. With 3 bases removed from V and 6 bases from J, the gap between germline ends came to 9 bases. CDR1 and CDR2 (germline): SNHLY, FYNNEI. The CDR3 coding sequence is TGTGCCAGCAGTGACAGTGGGTTTCAGCCCCAGCATTTT. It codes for CASSDSGFQPQHF.

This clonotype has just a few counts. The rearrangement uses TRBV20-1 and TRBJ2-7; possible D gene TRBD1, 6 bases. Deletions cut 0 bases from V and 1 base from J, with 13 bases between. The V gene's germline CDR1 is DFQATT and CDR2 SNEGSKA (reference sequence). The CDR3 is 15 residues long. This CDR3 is CSAREDRFGSYEQYF. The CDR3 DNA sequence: TGCAGTGCTAGAGAGGACAGATTTGGTTCCTACGAGCAGTACTTC.

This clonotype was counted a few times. Written as DNA, the CDR3 is TGTGCCAGCAGCCCTGTGACTGGGGATTCACCCCTCCACTTT. Protein: CASSPVTGDSPLHF. V and J are TRBV7-9 and TRBJ1-6; D call uncertain. This CDR3 is built from 14 residues. Germline-derived CDR1 and CDR2 are SEHNR and FQNEAQ (reference sequence). V shed 5 bases and J shed 8 bases, with 13 bases lying between them.